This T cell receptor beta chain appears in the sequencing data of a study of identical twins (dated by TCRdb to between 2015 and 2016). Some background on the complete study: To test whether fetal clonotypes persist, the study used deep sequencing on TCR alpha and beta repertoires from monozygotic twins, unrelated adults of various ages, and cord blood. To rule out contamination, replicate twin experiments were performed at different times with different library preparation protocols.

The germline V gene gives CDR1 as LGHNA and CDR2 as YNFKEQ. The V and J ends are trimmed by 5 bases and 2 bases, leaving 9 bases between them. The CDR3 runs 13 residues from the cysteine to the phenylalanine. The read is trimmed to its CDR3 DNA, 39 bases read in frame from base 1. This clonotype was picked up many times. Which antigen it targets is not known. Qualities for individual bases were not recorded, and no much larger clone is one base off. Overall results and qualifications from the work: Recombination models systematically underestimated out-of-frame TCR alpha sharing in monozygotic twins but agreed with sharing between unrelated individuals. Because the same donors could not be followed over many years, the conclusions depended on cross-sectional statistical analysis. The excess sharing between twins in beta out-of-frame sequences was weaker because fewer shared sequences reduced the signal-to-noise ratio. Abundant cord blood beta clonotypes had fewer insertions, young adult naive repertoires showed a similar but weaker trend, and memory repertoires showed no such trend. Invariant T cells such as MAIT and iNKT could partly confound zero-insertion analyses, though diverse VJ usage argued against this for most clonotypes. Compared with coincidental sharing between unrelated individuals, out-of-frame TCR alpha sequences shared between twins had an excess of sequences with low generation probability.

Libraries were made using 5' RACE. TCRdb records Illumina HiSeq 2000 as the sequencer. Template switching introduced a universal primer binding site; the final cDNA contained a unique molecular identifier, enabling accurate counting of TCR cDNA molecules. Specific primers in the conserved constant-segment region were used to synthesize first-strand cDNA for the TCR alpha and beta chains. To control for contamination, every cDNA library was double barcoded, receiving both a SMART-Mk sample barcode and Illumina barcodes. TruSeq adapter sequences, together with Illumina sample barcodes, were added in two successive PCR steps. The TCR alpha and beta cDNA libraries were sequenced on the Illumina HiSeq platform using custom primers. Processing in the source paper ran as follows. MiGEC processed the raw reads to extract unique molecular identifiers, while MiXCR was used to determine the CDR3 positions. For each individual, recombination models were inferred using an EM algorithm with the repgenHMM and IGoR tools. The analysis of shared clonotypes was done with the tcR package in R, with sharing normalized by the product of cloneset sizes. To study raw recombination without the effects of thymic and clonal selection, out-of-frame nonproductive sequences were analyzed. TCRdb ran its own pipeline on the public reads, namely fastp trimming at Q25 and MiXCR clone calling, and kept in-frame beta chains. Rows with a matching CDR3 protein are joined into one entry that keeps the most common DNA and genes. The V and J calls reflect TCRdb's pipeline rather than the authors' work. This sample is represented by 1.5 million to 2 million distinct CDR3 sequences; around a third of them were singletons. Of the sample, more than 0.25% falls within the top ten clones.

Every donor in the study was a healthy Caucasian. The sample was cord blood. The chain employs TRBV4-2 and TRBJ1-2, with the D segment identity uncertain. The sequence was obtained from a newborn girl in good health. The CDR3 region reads CASSTSGNYGYTF. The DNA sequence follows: TGTGCCAGCAGCACAAGTGGAAACTATGGCTACACCTTC.